This TCR beta chain was profiled in a study of control samples from healthy donors and cancer patients. Profiled with immunoSEQ multiplex PCR; TCRdb holds only in-frame clones, not every one. This sample has about 140,000 clones, with roughly 94% found just once. Germline CDR1 SNHLY, CDR2 FYNNEI. V lost 0 bases and J 6 bases, leaving 17 bases between the germline ends. CDR3 length: 16 amino acids. Sequenced input: blood. The chain carries TRBV2 and TRBJ1-1, with D hard to call. The origin of this receptor is a man aged 40-55 years in good health. The CDR3 here is CASSEAPRYKRAEAFF. DNA of the CDR3: TGTGCCAGCAGTGAAGCACCAAGGTATAAGCGCGCTGAAGCTTTCTTT.